What follows are 25 T cell receptor beta chains derived from one specimen sequenced in a study of CD8 T cells in ankylosing spondylitis. Whole-study results and caveats: There was a TCR beta motif, made of several highly homologous variants, that appeared characteristic of ankylosing spondylitis blood.

These receptors lack a known antigen. TCRdb re-analysed the 5' RACE reads in MiXCR, keeping a single row per CDR3 protein. Counted here are 700,000 to 1,000,000 distinct CDR3 sequences, about 10% occurring once; the ten biggest clones make up about 0.5%. Sequencing input: blood, either unsorted or a sorted T cell fraction (not recorded which). Receptors were obtained from a male donor with ankylosing spondylitis.

With respect to this clonotype: Relative to the germline gene, one junction end is altered; a read error may explain this. The J gene is TRBJ1-1, the V gene TRBV20-1; perhaps TRBD1 as D (5 bases). This CDR3 is 16 amino acids long. Germline CDR1 DFQATT, CDR2 SNEGSKA (reference sequence). The CDR3, as DNA: TGCAGTGCTAGAGTGGCAGGGCGGATAATGAACACTGAGGCTTTCTTT. Translation: CSARVAGRIMNTEAFF.

This clonotype was detected only a few times. V and J are TRBV4-3 and TRBJ1-6; D gene unclear. The CDR3 length is 14 residues. The germline CDR1 and CDR2 sequences are LGHNA and YSLEER. V was clipped by 3 bases and J by 11 bases, with 14 bases between them. CDR3 bases: TGCGCCAGCAGCCAGGCCAGTTCTGATACACCCCTCCACTTT. Amino acids: CASSQASSDTPLHF.

This clonotype turned up a few times. The chain has TRBV9 and TRBJ2-1; 12 bases align to TRBD2. The CDR3 extends over 15 amino acids. V was pared by 3 bases and J by 7 bases, with 5 bases of the junction left unmatched. Germline CDR1 is SGDLS and CDR2 is YYNGEE. Here the CDR3 reads CASSGTSGVGNEQFF. In DNA form, the CDR3 reads TGTGCCAGCAGCGGGACTAGCGGGGTCGGGAATGAGCAGTTCTTC.

The chain couples TRBV20-1 to TRBJ2-1; D not certain. V was cut by 4 bases and J by 6 bases, with 7 bases left in between. This CDR3 region has 11 residues. Germline V CDR1 and CDR2: DFQATT, SNEGSKA (reference sequence). CDR3 nucleotide sequence: TGCAGTGCTAAAGCGATCAATGAGCAGTTCTTC. Translating gives CSAKAINEQFF.

This CDR3 reads CASSYWGGTGELFF. CDR3 in DNA: TGTGCCAGCAGTTACTGGGGAGGGACCGGGGAGCTGTTTTTT. V is TRBV6-5 and J is TRBJ2-2; 7 bases are a match to TRBD2. The CDR3 has 14 residues. The junction had 1 base not matched to a gene; V was cut back by 1 base and J by 5 bases. Germline V gene sequence: CDR1 MNHEY, CDR2 SVGAGI.

This clonotype turned up a few times. The chain links TRBV18 to TRBJ1-1; D is undetermined. V was cut by 3 bases and J by 2 bases, with 13 bases left in between. Germline lookup yields CDR1 KGHSH and CDR2 LQKENI. This CDR3 has 15 residues. The CDR3 bases are TGTGCCAGCTCACCTGTGGTCGGAGGAAACACTGAAGCTTTCTTT. Amino acid sequence: CASSPVVGGNTEAFF. The variable domain in full, with the rest retrieved from reference TRBV18 and TRBJ1-1, is NAGVMQNPRHLVRRRGQEARLRCSPMKGHSHVYWYRQLPEEGLKFMVYLQKENIIDESGMPKERFSAEFPKEGPSILRIQQVVRGDSAAYFCASSPVVGGNTEAFFGQGTRLTVV.

This clonotype was counted between two and nine times. The V and J genes are TRBV20-1 and TRBJ2-1; 10 positions agree with TRBD2. The V gene end was trimmed by 6 bases and the J gene end by 9 bases; junction bases not matched to a gene: 11. Germline CDR1 DFQATT, CDR2 SNEGSKA (reference sequence). The CDR3 is 14 amino acids. The CDR3 region is CSALSGRMIGEQFF. The CDR3 DNA sequence: TGCAGTGCCCTTAGCGGGAGGATGATAGGTGAGCAGTTCTTC.

There are many counts of this clonotype. This chain links TRBV12-3 or TRBV12-4 with TRBJ1-2; a weak D match, TRBD1 (6 bases). The germline V and J ends were trimmed by 6 bases and 6 bases, with 20 bases remaining between them. This CDR3 comprises 15 residues. CDR3 residues: CASSRTGNVMDGYTF. As DNA, the CDR3 is TGTGCCAGCAGCCGAACAGGGAATGTTATGGATGGCTACACCTTC.

This clonotype was observed at least ten times. V gene TRBV6-5 combines with J gene TRBJ2-7; possibly TRBD1 for D (6 bases). The CDR3 loop spans 14 amino acids. From germline, CDR1 is MNHEY and CDR2 SVGAGI. The V gene lost 7 bases and the J gene lost 0 bases, with 13 bases spanning the gap. Here the CDR3 DNA reads TGTGCCAGCATTAACAGGGAACACTCCTACGAGCAGTACTTC. It yields the protein CASINREHSYEQYF.

This clonotype was counted only a few times. This chain joins TRBV15 and TRBJ2-7, with D possibly TRBD1 on 6 matching bases. Germline V CDR1 and CDR2: LNHNV, YYDKDF (reference sequence). V was pared by 5 bases and J by 4 bases, with 18 bases between. CDR3 length: 15 residues. The CDR3 DNA reads TGTGCCACCAGCTCCCCAGGGGTAATTCAATACGAGCAGTACTTC. Protein sequence: CATSSPGVIQYEQYF.

This clonotype was seen many times. The chain is built from TRBV24-1 and TRBJ2-7; 12 nucleotides agree with TRBD1. The germline V gene encodes CDR1 KGHDR and CDR2 SFDVKD. The CDR3 is made up of 15 amino acids. Trimming took 4 bases from V and 6 from J; bases not matched to a gene: 6. CDR3 in DNA: TGTGCCACCAGTGACCCGGGACAGGGGGCGGCCGAGCAGTACTTC. Residues: CATSDPGQGAAEQYF.

This clonotype was detected ten times or more. The chain links TRBV15 to TRBJ2-3; possibly TRBD2 for D (5 bases). The CDR3 extends over 14 amino acids. Deletions cut 3 bases from V and 0 bases from J, with 7 bases between. Germline lookup yields CDR1 LNHNV and CDR2 YYDKDF (reference sequence). The CDR3 nucleotides read TGTGCCACCAGCAGCCGGGGTAGCACAGATACGCAGTATTTT. Residues: CATSSRGSTDTQYF.

This clonotype was observed a handful of times. The chain employs TRBV29-1 and TRBJ2-2, with D possibly called TRBD1 or TRBD2 (5 bases each). Trimming cost V 7 bases and J 7 bases, with 19 bases left between them. The CDR3 totals 14 residues. Per germline, CDR1 SQVTM and CDR2 ANQGSEA. CDR3 nucleotide sequence: TGCAGCGCCCGACGGGGCAGGGTAGACGGGGAGCTGTTTTTT. Protein product: CSARRGRVDGELFF.

This clonotype was recorded a few times. This chain links TRBV29-1 with TRBJ2-5; TRBD2 aligns across 9 bases. The trim removed 3 bases at V and 4 bases at J, leaving 12 bases unmatched. Germline CDR1 SQVTM, CDR2 ANQGSEA. This CDR3 spans 16 amino acids. The chain's CDR3 is CSVEKNSGGPGETQYF. The CDR3 DNA follows: TGCAGCGTTGAGAAGAATAGCGGGGGCCCGGGAGAGACCCAGTACTTC.

The rearrangement joins TRBV6-5 to TRBJ1-4, with TRBD1 matching over 10 bases. The CDR3 is 13 amino acids. V lost 4 bases and J lost 10; bases outside the gene matches: 3. The germline V gene encodes CDR1 MNHEY and CDR2 SVGAGI. The CDR3 spells CASSSRTGGKLFF. The DNA of the CDR3 is TGTGCCAGCAGTTCCAGGACAGGGGGAAAACTGTTTTTT.

The chain is built from TRBV7-9 and TRBJ2-7; 8 positions match TRBD1. V shed 5 bases and J 3 bases; nucleotides not matched to a gene: 6. The CDR3 runs 14 residues. CDR1 is SEHNR and CDR2 is FQNEAQ in the germline V gene (reference sequence). CDR3 DNA: TGTGCCAGCAGCCGACAGGGGAGGCTCTACGAGCAGTACTTC. It translates to CASSRQGRLYEQYF.

This rearrangement joins TRBV20-1 to TRBJ2-7; 8 bases align to TRBD1. V shed 3 bases, J shed 4 bases, and the junction held 8 bases outside the gene matches. Germline-derived CDR1 and CDR2 are DFQATT and SNEGSKA (reference sequence). This CDR3 is built from 14 residues. The CDR3 reads CSARDGQGKYEQYF. The CDR3 bases are TGCAGTGCTAGGGATGGACAGGGAAAGTACGAGCAGTACTTC.

The chain uses TRBV29-1 and TRBJ2-1, with TRBD1 matching over 9 bases. CDR1 SQVTM and CDR2 ANQGSEA come from the germline V gene. The trim removed 0 bases at V and 7 bases at J, leaving 10 bases unmatched. The CDR3 is 16 amino acids. In DNA, the CDR3 is TGCAGCGTTGAAGATCTTGGGACAGGGATGGAAAATGAGCAGTTCTTC. Protein: CSVEDLGTGMENEQFF.

This chain connects TRBV6-1 to TRBJ2-7; D gene ambiguous. The V and J ends lost 6 bases and 0 bases respectively, with 15 bases between them. The CDR3 runs 15 residues. CDR1 and CDR2 (germline): MNHNS, SASEGT. CDR3 protein: CASSLSLSLSYEQYF. The CDR3 DNA reads as TGTGCCAGCAGCCTCTCTCTATCTCTCTCCTACGAGCAGTACTTC.

This clonotype has more than one count but fewer than ten. The chain is built from TRBV27 and TRBJ2-7, with 10 bases lining up with TRBD1. With V trimmed by 7 bases and J by 5 bases, 20 bases remained unmatched. Per the germline V gene, CDR1 is MNHEY and CDR2 is SMNVEV (reference sequence). The CDR3 sequence is 18 residues long. The CDR3 is CASTSEYRSGTGDHEQYF. CDR3 in DNA: TGTGCCAGCACTAGCGAGTATAGGTCCGGGACAGGGGACCACGAGCAGTACTTC.

The rearrangement joins TRBV6-1 to TRBJ2-5; 11 nucleotides line up with TRBD2. This CDR3 has 15 residues. Germline assignment: CDR1 MNHNS and CDR2 SASEGT. V was pared by 6 bases and J by 1 base, with 4 bases of the junction left unmatched. CDR3 nucleotides: TGTGCCAGCAGGCGGGGGACTAGCGGCCAAGAGACCCAGTACTTC. Translation gives CASRRGTSGQETQYF.

Many counts were recorded for this clonotype. The rearrangement uses TRBV20-1 and TRBJ2-3; D remains unclear. The V gene lost 4 bases and the J gene lost 1 base, with 3 bases spanning the gap. The CDR3 spans 11 residues. Germline assignment: CDR1 DFQATT and CDR2 SNEGSKA (reference sequence). Written as DNA, the CDR3 is TGCAGTGCTATTCGCACAGATACGCAGTATTTT. It specifies CSAIRTDTQYF.

This clonotype was detected a few times. The gene calls are TRBV6-5 and TRBJ1-5; 8 nucleotides match TRBD1. Germline CDR1 MNHEY, CDR2 SVGAGI. The CDR3 loop spans 15 amino acids. V shed 2 bases, J shed 6 bases, and the junction held 6 bases outside the gene matches. Written as DNA, the CDR3 is TGTGCCAGCAGTTACCACGGACAGGGAGGTCAGCCCCAGCATTTT. Amino acid sequence: CASSYHGQGGQPQHF.

This rearrangement joins TRBV11-3 to TRBJ2-2, with 9 bases lining up with TRBD1. CDR1 and CDR2 (germline): SGHNT, YENEEA. This CDR3 is built from 16 residues. With V trimmed by 5 bases and J by 3 bases, 7 bases remained unmatched. CDR3 nucleotides: TGTGCCAGCAGCCAGAGGGGGACAGGGTACACCGGGGAGCTGTTTTTT. Its translation: CASSQRGTGYTGELFF. Drawing the rest from reference TRBV11-3 and TRBJ2-2, the complete variable domain is EAGVVQSPRYKIIEKKQPVAFWCNPISGHNTLYWYLQNLGQGPELLIRYENEEAVDDSQLPKDRFSAERLKGVDSTLKIQPAELGDSAVYLCASSQRGTGYTGELFFGEGSRLTVL.

This clonotype occurred a few times. The genes are TRBV11-1 and TRBJ2-1; D possibly corresponds to TRBD1 (5 bases). Trimming cost V 5 bases and J 1 base, with 15 bases left between them. This CDR3 region has 16 residues. Germline assignment: CDR1 SGHAT and CDR2 FQDESV (reference sequence). In nucleotides, the CDR3 is TGTGCCAGCAGCCCGACAGTCCCTATTTCCTACAATGAGCAGTTCTTC. This gives the protein CASSPTVPISYNEQFF. The full variable domain, its missing parts supplied by reference TRBV11-1 and TRBJ2-1, is EAEVAQSPRYKITEKSQAVAFWCDPISGHATLYWYRQILGQGPELLVQFQDESVVDDSQLPKDRFSAERLKGVDSTLKIQPAELGDSAMYLCASSPTVPISYNEQFFGPGTRLTVL.